This TCR beta chain came from a study of T cell clonality in common variable immunodeficiency. Whole-study results and caveats: What drives increased CVID clonality needs T cell subpopulation sequencing.

This clone was counted at least ten times. Its antigen is unidentified. The read gets to within 3 residues of the CDR3 end, and the germline J gene fills in the rest. Using immunoSEQ multiplex PCR, the repertoire was profiled, and TCRdb retains in-frame clones only, with some absent. The sample holds about 52,000 clones, and no clone turns up only once. Per the germline V gene, CDR1 is LNHDA and CDR2 is SQIVND (reference sequence). The V gene lost 9 bases and the J gene lost 4 bases, with 15 bases spanning the gap. The CDR3 spans 13 residues. V usage is TRBV19 and J usage is TRBJ2-5; weak D call: TRBD2 (6 bases). The sequenced material came from peripheral blood mononuclear cells. The source of this sequence is a person aged 18 to 70 in good health. The CDR3 loop reads CASKASERETQYF. The covered CDR3 bases are TGTGCCAGCAAGGCTAGCGAGAGAGAGACC.